This TCR beta chain was recovered during a study of blood T cell repertoires in COVID-19. Study information: Some COVID-19 samples were acute and others convalescent; all came from the United States, Italy and Spain. Nucleic acid was either cDNA or gDNA, and it came from T cells, B-cell-depleted T cells, or PBMCs.

Trimming stripped 5 bases from V and 2 bases from J, with 12 bases between. Germline CDR1 is MNHEY and CDR2 is SVGAGI. This CDR3 contains 14 residues. Enrolment of Seattle patients took place during active infection, and they were followed longitudinally. Source study methods: Counts of nucleated cells, estimated from reference gene primer amplification, were obtained. Libraries were prepared by immunoSEQ multiplex PCR; TCRdb keeps only in-frame clonotypes and omits some of them. V and J calls and clone size are as listed in that table; D and trimming were resolved from the DNA. The repertoire holds 200,000 to 250,000 clones, with more than 80% as singletons.

The TCR comes from a man younger than 40 with COVID-19, enrolled during active disease. The chain recombines TRBV6-5 with TRBJ2-5, with D possibly matching TRBD1 (6 bases). The sequencing sample was made of peripheral blood. CDR3 in DNA: TGTGCCAGCAGTCGCCGGGACACTCAAGAGACCCAGTACTTC. Its protein product is CASSRRDTQETQYF.